The following is a TCR beta chain sequence with its context. Alongside a J-beta primer mix, a sample-barcoded 5' primer served in a second PCR lasting about 7 to 11 cycles. Every cDNA was tagged by a template-switch adaptor with 12 random nucleotides. Per sample, CDR3-containing paired-end reads numbered at least 3 million. TCRdb reprocessed the 5' RACE reads via MiXCR and lists one record per CDR3 protein. The table lists over 950,000 distinct CDR3 sequences, roughly half of them singletons. The sample is drawn from a study of blood T cells in healthy people across ages. V lost 1 base, J lost 7 bases, and 12 bases lay in between. This CDR3 is 15 amino acids long. CDR1 SGHRS and CDR2 YFSETQ come from the germline V gene.

The TCR sequence derives from a woman in her fifties or sixties in good health. The chain combines TRBV5-1 with TRBJ1-6; D remains unclear. The sample was blood. Here the CDR3 reads CASSLSAGRNSPLHF. CDR3 DNA sequence: TGCGCCAGCAGCTTGTCGGCGGGGAGGAATTCACCCCTCCACTTT.